These 32 T cell receptor beta chains originate from one sample sequenced in a study of kidney transplant recipient with SARS-CoV-2 infection. MiXCR was run by TCRdb on the reads, yielding one entry per CDR3 protein. The sample lists 200,000 to 300,000 distinct CDR3 sequences; about 30% were seen once. This specimen was a blood sample, taken at baseline and on day 111 from a kidney transplant recipient. The receptors originated from a male patient between 25 and 40 years old who had COVID-19 and was a kidney transplant recipient. Some T cells here may be from the graft donor.

This clonotype has ten or more counts. V and J are TRBV19 and TRBJ2-7, with D possibly TRBD2 on 5 matching bases. Germline values: CDR1 LNHDA, CDR2 SQIVND (reference sequence). The CDR3 covers 13 residues. The ends were cut back, 6 bases at V and 3 bases at J, with 12 bases in the middle. CDR3: CASSPGLYYEQYF. CDR3 sequence (DNA): TGTGCCAGTAGCCCTGGACTCTACTACGAGCAGTACTTC.

This clonotype has just a few counts. The chain has TRBV20-1 and TRBJ1-1; D remains ambiguous. CDR1 and CDR2 from the germline V gene are DFQATT and SNEGSKA (reference sequence). The V gene lost 5 bases and the J gene lost 5 bases, with 24 bases spanning the gap. The CDR3 extends over 16 amino acids. CDR3 sequence reads: CSADSGDSARSTEAFF. CDR3 nucleotides: TGCAGTGCTGATAGTGGTGACTCGGCGAGGAGTACTGAAGCTTTCTTT.

Details on this clonotype: This could be a read error, since a much larger clone is one nucleotide away. The rearrangement uses TRBV20-1 and TRBJ2-2; no firm D call. The CDR3 is 16 residues long. V was pared by 0 bases and J by 0 bases, with 11 bases between. Per the germline V gene, CDR1 is DFQATT and CDR2 is SNEGSKA (reference sequence). The CDR3 here is CSARDLGSSNTGELFF. CDR3 nucleotide sequence: TGCAGTGCTAGAGATCTGGGCTCGTCGAACACCGGGGAGCTGTTTTTT.

This chain joins TRBV5-4 and TRBJ1-2; D gene uncertain. Germline V lookup: CDR1 SGHNT, CDR2 YYREEE (reference sequence). This CDR3 is 16 amino acids long. The V and J ends lost 7 bases and 4 bases respectively, with 23 bases between them. DNA of the CDR3: TGTGCCAGCCAGCAGACCGTACCAGGAAAGACCTATGGCTACACCTTC. Translating it yields CASQQTVPGKTYGYTF.

This clonotype was seen a handful of times. One end of the junction fails to match germline, which may point to a read error. The chain combines TRBV3-1 with TRBJ1-2, with unresolved D. Germline loops: CDR1 LGHDT, CDR2 YNNKEL (reference sequence). This CDR3 region has 17 residues. The CDR3 DNA reads TGTGTCAGCAGCCGTGTCGACACCCTTCGAAAGACCTATGGCTACACCTTC. Encoded protein: CVSSRVDTLRKTYGYTF.

This clonotype was detected ten times or more. The chain recombines TRBV16 with TRBJ1-2; unclear D gene. Germline values: CDR1 KGHSY, CDR2 FQNENV. V was pared by 5 bases and J by 4 bases, with 23 bases between. The CDR3 is 17 amino acids. Written as DNA, the CDR3 is TGTGCCAGCAGCAACTACACGGTCGTTAGAAAGACCTATGGCTACACCTTC. Translation: CASSNYTVVRKTYGYTF.

In this sample, this clonotype turned up many times. The rearrangement joins TRBV6-6 to TRBJ2-1; D possibly corresponds to TRBD2 (6 bases). Deletions cut 6 bases from V and 0 bases from J, with 18 bases between. The germline V gene has CDR1 MNHNY and CDR2 SVGAGI (reference sequence). The CDR3 runs to 17 residues. CDR3: CASRQAGELGSYNEQFF. The CDR3 bases are TGTGCCAGCAGGCAAGCGGGCGAACTGGGCTCCTACAATGAGCAGTTCTTC.

This clonotype appeared many times. The chain employs TRBV6-2 or TRBV6-3 and TRBJ1-1; TRBD1 is a possible D gene (5 bases). The CDR3 has 14 residues. V dropped 3 bases and J dropped 3 bases, with 11 bases sitting between them. From germline, CDR1 is MNHEY and CDR2 SVGEGT. CDR3 amino acids: CASSYRGEDTEAFF. CDR3 sequence (DNA): TGTGCCAGCAGTTATCGGGGCGAGGACACTGAAGCTTTCTTT.

The chain carries TRBV20-1 and TRBJ1-2; unclear D gene. V dropped 4 bases and J dropped 4 bases, with 22 bases sitting between them. Germline loops: CDR1 DFQATT, CDR2 SNEGSKA (reference sequence). This CDR3 has 16 amino acids. CDR3 sequence: CSANAVLSRKTYGYTF. Here the CDR3 DNA reads TGCAGTGCTAATGCCGTGCTGTCTCGAAAGACCTATGGCTACACCTTC.

Ten or more counts support this clonotype. V gene TRBV5-4 combines with J gene TRBJ1-2; D not certain. The CDR3 loop spans 16 amino acids. CDR1 is SGHNT and CDR2 is YYREEE in the germline V gene (reference sequence). V dropped 7 bases and J dropped 4 bases, with 23 bases sitting between them. This CDR3 reads CASDSGVPGKTYGYTF. The DNA for the CDR3 is TGTGCCAGCGACTCCGGCGTACCAGGAAAGACCTATGGCTACACCTTC.

This clonotype was counted at least ten times. The chain combines TRBV3-1 with TRBJ2-3; D is perhaps TRBD1 or TRBD2 (5 bases each). Trimming removed 0 bases at V and 2 bases at J, with 9 bases between. Per germline, CDR1 LGHDT and CDR2 YNNKEL (reference sequence). This CDR3 comprises 15 residues. The CDR3 region is CASSQEGVITDTQYF. CDR3 nucleotides: TGTGCCAGCAGCCAAGAGGGGGTAATCACAGATACGCAGTATTTT.

Regarding this clonotype: This could be a read error, since a much larger clone is one nucleotide away. The chain recombines TRBV6-5 with TRBJ1-2; D ambiguous. Germline CDR1 and CDR2: MNHEY and SVGAGI. Trimming stripped 5 bases from V and 5 bases from J, with 9 bases between. The CDR3 is 12 amino acids. CDR3 in amino acids: CASSISEYGYTF. The CDR3 bases are TGTGCCAGCAGTATTTCGGAATATGGCTACACCTTC.

There are many counts of this clonotype. The gene calls are TRBV12-5 and TRBJ2-5; TRBD2 matches 11 bases. The J call may be mistaken, given a closer DNA end match to TRBJ2-7. Germline loops: CDR1 LGHNT, CDR2 FRNRAP. This CDR3 has 17 residues. CDR3 bases: TGTGCTAGTGGTTTGGCTAGCGGGAGGACAAGCTCCTACGAGCAGTACGTC. It yields the protein CASGLASGRTSSYEQYV.

On this clonotype: A read error may explain this, as a much larger clone is one base away. The chain combines TRBV12-2 with TRBJ1-2. TRBV12-2 is designated a pseudogene. This CDR3 has 17 residues. For the CDR3, the DNA is TGTACAAGTCGCTACGTTGGGACTCCACGAAAGACCTATGGCTACACCTTC. Its protein is CTSRYVGTPRKTYGYTF.

This clonotype was recorded many times. The CDR3 region has the DNA TGCAGTGCTGGGGGACGGCCCAATCAGCCCCAGCATTTT. Translating gives CSAGGRPNQPQHF. The chain combines TRBV20-1 with TRBJ1-5; D might be TRBD1 (5 bases). Trimming removed 5 bases at V and 3 bases at J, with 11 bases between. The CDR3 extends over 13 amino acids. Germline lookup yields CDR1 DFQATT and CDR2 SNEGSKA (reference sequence).

Note on this clonotype: It may be a read error: a sequence one base away is much more abundant. The V and J genes are TRBV11-2 and TRBJ2-4, with TRBD2 matching over 7 bases. Germline V CDR1 and CDR2: SGHAT, FQNNGV. The CDR3 sequence is 15 residues long. The CDR3, as DNA: TGTGCCAGCAGCTTAATAGGTCTAGCGGCAAACATTCAGCACTTC. Translated: CASSLIGLAANIQHF. The full variable domain, with the rest looked up from reference TRBV11-2 and TRBJ2-4, is EAGVAQSPRYKIIEKRQSVAFWCNPISGHATLYWYQQILGQGPKLLIQFQNNGVVDDSQLPKDRFSAERLKGVDSTLKIQPAKLEDSAVYLCASSLIGLAANIQHFGAGTRLSVL.

This clonotype appeared a few times. The V call is TRBV2, the J call TRBJ2-1; D ambiguous. Trimming removed 5 bases from V and 9 bases from J, with 14 bases in between. Germline V gene data show CDR1 as SNHLY and CDR2 as FYNNEI. The CDR3 totals 13 residues. CDR3: CASSRVLMGEQFF. For the CDR3, the DNA is TGTGCCAGCAGTAGGGTTTTGATGGGTGAGCAGTTCTTC.

In this sample, this clonotype turned up a few times. This rearrangement joins TRBV9 to TRBJ2-3; TRBD2 matches at 8 bases. The CDR3 runs 16 residues. The germline V gene encodes CDR1 SGDLS and CDR2 YYNGEE. Trimming cost V 4 bases and J 0 bases; bases outside gene matches: 7. DNA for the CDR3: TGTGCCAGCAGCCCTTCGGCTAGCGGGAGCACAGATACGCAGTATTTT. Translated, it gives CASSPSASGSTDTQYF.

The sample holds many counts of this clonotype. The J gene is TRBJ2-1, the V gene TRBV24-1, with 7 nucleotides matching TRBD2. From germline, CDR1 is KGHDR and CDR2 SFDVKD. The CDR3 runs 16 residues. With V trimmed by 5 bases and J by 4 bases, 10 bases remained unmatched. CDR3 bases: TGTGCCACCAGTGGTCAAAGCGGGATGGCTTACAATGAGCAGTTCTTC. Translating gives CATSGQSGMAYNEQFF.

As for this clonotype: A much larger clone differs from this one at a single base, so this may be a read error. This sequence joins TRBV15 and TRBJ1-6, with unresolved D. Looked up from germline, CDR1 is LNHNV and CDR2 is YYDKDF (reference sequence). The CDR3 contains 16 residues. CDR3 in DNA: TGTACCACCAGCAGAGAGTTCGAGGGCCTAGCTTCACCCCTCCACTTT. This gives the protein CTTSREFEGLASPLHF.

Ten or more counts support this clonotype. V and J are TRBV6-2 or TRBV6-3 and TRBJ1-2, with D possibly being TRBD1 (5 bases). Trimming cost V 5 bases and J 4 bases, with 23 bases left between them. This CDR3 has 17 amino acids. CDR1 is MNHEY and CDR2 is SVGEGT in the germline V gene. The CDR3 region is CASSKRGCIGKTYGYTF. CDR3 DNA: TGTGCCAGCAGTAAACGGGGCTGCATCGGAAAGACCTATGGCTACACCTTC.

Worth noting for this clonotype: A much larger clone differs from this one at a single base, so this may be a read error. The chain employs TRBV24-1 and TRBJ2-3; D is undetermined. Germline values: CDR1 KGHDR, CDR2 SFDVKD. The CDR3 is made up of 13 amino acids. CDR3 residues: CAASDSPLDTQYF. The CDR3 nucleotides read TGTGCCGCCAGTGATTCACCCCTTGATACGCAGTATTTT.

This clonotype was counted only a few times. Compared with germline, one end of the junction differs, possibly owing to a read error. This chain uses TRBV7-3 with TRBJ2-1; D uncertain. Germline assignment: CDR1 SGHTA and CDR2 FQGTGA. The CDR3 loop spans 13 amino acids. This CDR3 is CARSLGVDLEQFF. CDR3 in DNA: TGTGCCCGCAGCTTAGGTGTGGACCTTGAGCAGTTCTTC.

At least ten counts were recorded for this clonotype. V usage is TRBV6-1 and J usage is TRBJ2-7, with D possibly being TRBD2 (5 bases). This CDR3 spans 12 amino acids. V lost 1 base and J 4 bases, leaving 5 bases between the germline ends. Germline V gene data show CDR1 as MNHNS and CDR2 as SASEGT. The CDR3 protein is CASSEERYEQYF. Here the CDR3 DNA reads TGTGCCAGCAGTGAAGAGCGGTACGAGCAGTACTTC.

This clonotype was seen many times. The chain is built from TRBV6-5 and TRBJ1-4; 9 nucleotides align to TRBD1. Germline trimming cut 2 bases from V and 8 bases from J; bases unmatched to any gene: 9. This CDR3 has 16 amino acids. Germline CDR1 is MNHEY and CDR2 is SVGAGI. CDR3 DNA: TGTGCCAGCAGTTACGGTACAGGGGGCCCGCAGGAAAAACTGTTTTTT. Residues: CASSYGTGGPQEKLFF.

This clonotype has ten or more counts. V is TRBV18 and J is TRBJ2-7; TRBD2 matches at 11 bases. CDR3 length equals 14 residues. CDR1 is KGHSH and CDR2 is LQKENI in the germline V gene. J gave up 6 bases and V 5 bases, and 6 bases lay outside the gene matches. The CDR3 is CASSTLAGDTEQYF. The CDR3 coding sequence is TGTGCCAGCTCAACACTAGCGGGAGACACCGAGCAGTACTTC.

This clonotype was observed at least ten times. The chain couples TRBV20-1 to TRBJ2-7; 7 bases are shared with TRBD1. The CDR3 sequence is 14 residues long. Germline V gene lookup returns CDR1 DFQATT and CDR2 SNEGSKA (reference sequence). V lost 0 bases and J lost 4; bases outside the gene matches: 6. The CDR3 region is CSAREQGRRYEQYF. Written as DNA, the CDR3 is TGCAGTGCTAGAGAACAGGGGCGCCGTTACGAGCAGTACTTC.

This clonotype was counted many times. CDR3 coding DNA: TGTGCCAGCTACTCCTTTCATCCACGAAAGACCTATGGCTACACCTTC. Protein product: CASYSFHPRKTYGYTF. The chain uses TRBV5-8 and TRBJ1-2; D is unclear. V was clipped by 7 bases and J by 4 bases, with 23 bases between them. The length of the CDR3 is 16 residues. CDR1 and CDR2 from the germline V gene are SGHTS and YDEGEE.

This clonotype was picked up one time. A junction end diverges from the germline sequence, so it may reflect a read error. The J gene is TRBJ2-2, the V gene TRBV3-1, with D perhaps matching TRBD2 (5 bases). CDR1 and CDR2 from the germline V gene are LGHDT and YNNKEL (reference sequence). The CDR3 consists of 18 residues. CDR3 coding DNA: TGTGCCAGCAGCGTAGATACTCCCATTTCAGGCTTGACCGGGGAGCTGCTTTTT. It translates to CASSVDTPISGLTGELLF. Full variable domain (rest looked up from reference TRBV3-1 and TRBJ2-2): DTAVSQTPKYLVTQMGNDKSIKCEQNLGHDTMYWYKQDSKKFLKIMFSYNNKELIINETVPNRFSPKSPDKAHLNLHINSLELGDSAVYFCASSVDTPISGLTGELLFGEGSRLTVL.

This clonotype was detected ten times or more. CDR3 amino acids: CASSSTAQGYGYTF. The CDR3, as DNA: TGTGCCAGCAGCTCCACCGCACAGGGGTATGGCTACACCTTC. J is TRBJ1-2 and V is TRBV7-3; 7 bases agree with TRBD1. The CDR3 is 14 residues long. The trim removed 4 bases at V and 5 bases at J, leaving 7 bases unmatched. Germline assignment: CDR1 SGHTA and CDR2 FQGTGA.

This clonotype has only one observation. A much more abundant neighbour one base away suggests this may be a read error. The V gene is TRBV15, the J gene TRBJ1-3, with D hard to call. CDR1 is LNHNV and CDR2 is YYDKDF in the germline V gene (reference sequence). Trimming removed 11 bases at V and 8 bases at J, with 13 bases between. The length of the CDR3 is 11 residues. For the CDR3, the DNA is TGTGCCGGGTCGACGGGAGACACCATATATTTT. Protein product: CAGSTGDTIYF.

As regards this clonotype: A much bigger clone sits one base away, suggesting this may be a read error. This sequence joins TRBV18 and TRBJ2-4; 7 bases map to TRBD1. The DNA matches TRBJ2-7 better at its end, which makes the J call doubtful. Germline V gives CDR1 KGHSH, CDR2 LQKENI. This CDR3 is built from 17 residues. This CDR3 reads CANSPPSRGPGGIEQYF. DNA of the CDR3: TGTGCCAACTCACCACCGTCGAGGGGGCCTGGTGGTATCGAGCAGTACTTC.